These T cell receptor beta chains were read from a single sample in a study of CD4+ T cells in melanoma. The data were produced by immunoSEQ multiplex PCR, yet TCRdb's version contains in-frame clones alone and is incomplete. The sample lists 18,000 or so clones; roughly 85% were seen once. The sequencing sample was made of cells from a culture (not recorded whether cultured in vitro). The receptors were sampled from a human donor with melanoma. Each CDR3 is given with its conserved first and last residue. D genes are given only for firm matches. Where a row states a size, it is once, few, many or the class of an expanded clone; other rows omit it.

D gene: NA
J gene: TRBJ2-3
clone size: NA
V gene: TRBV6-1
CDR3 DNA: TGTGCCAGCAGTGCTAGCACAGATACGCAGTATTTT
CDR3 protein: CASSASTDTQYF

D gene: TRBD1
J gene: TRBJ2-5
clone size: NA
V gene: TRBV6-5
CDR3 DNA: TGTGCCAGCAGTTACTCGGGACAGGGAGAGACCCAGTACTTC
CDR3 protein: CASSYSGQGETQYF

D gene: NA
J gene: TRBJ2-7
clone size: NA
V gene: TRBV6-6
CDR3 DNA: TGTGCCAGCAGTCCCCTGAACAGTGACGAGCAGTACTTC
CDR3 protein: CASSPLNSDEQYF

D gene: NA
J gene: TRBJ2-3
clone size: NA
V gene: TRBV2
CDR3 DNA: TGTGCCAGCAAGGGCAGCGCAGATACGCAGTATTTT
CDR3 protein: CASKGSADTQYF

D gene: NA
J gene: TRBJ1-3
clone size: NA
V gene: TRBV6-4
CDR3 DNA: TGTGCCAGCAGTGACGGGGTTAGCTCTGGAAACACCATATATTTT
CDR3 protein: CASSDGVSSGNTIYF

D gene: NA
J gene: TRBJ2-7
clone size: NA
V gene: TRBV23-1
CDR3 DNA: TGCGCCACCGGAGACGGTCGGGACACGCATCCCTACGAGCAGTACTTC
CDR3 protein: CATGDGRDTHPYEQYF

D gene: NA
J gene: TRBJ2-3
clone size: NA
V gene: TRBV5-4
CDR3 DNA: TGTGCCAGCACCTTCGGAGGCACAGATACGCAGTATTTT
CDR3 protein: CASTFGGTDTQYF

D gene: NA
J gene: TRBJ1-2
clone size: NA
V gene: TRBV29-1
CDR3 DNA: TGCAGCGTTGAAGTTGTCAGCCCCCGGGGCTACACCTTC
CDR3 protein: CSVEVVSPRGYTF

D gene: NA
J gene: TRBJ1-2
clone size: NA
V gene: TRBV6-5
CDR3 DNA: TGTGCCAGCAGCAAGTCGTGGGGGGCTTATGGCTACACCTTC
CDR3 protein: CASSKSWGAYGYTF

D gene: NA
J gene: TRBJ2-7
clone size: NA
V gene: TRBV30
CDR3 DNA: TGTGCCTGGAGTCTCACCGGTGAGCAGTACTTC
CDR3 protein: CAWSLTGEQYF

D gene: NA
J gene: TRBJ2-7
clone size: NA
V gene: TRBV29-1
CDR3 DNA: TGCAGCGTTGAATTTCGGGGTGCCTACGAGCAGTACTTC
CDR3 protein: CSVEFRGAYEQYF

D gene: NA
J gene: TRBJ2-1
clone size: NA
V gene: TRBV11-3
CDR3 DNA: TGTGCCAGCAGCCCCGCGGGGGACAACTACAATGAGCAGTTCTTC
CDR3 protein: CASSPAGDNYNEQFF

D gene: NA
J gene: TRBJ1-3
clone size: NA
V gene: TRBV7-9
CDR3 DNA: TGTGCCAGCAGTCTTATGAGCTCTGGAAACACCATATATTTT
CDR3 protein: CASSLMSSGNTIYF

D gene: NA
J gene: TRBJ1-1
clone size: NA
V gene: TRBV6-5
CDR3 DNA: TGTGCCAGCAGCTCCGCACTGAACACTGAAGCTTTCTTT
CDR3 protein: CASSSALNTEAFF

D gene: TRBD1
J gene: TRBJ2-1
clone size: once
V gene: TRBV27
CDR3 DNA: TGTGCCAGCAGGATTAGAAGCGGGACAGGGACGTTTTATGAGCAGTTCTTC
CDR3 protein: CASRIRSGTGTFYEQFF

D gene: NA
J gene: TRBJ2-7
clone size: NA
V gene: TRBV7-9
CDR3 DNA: TGTGCCAGCAGTACACAGGGCTACGAGCAGTACTTC
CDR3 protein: CASSTQGYEQYF

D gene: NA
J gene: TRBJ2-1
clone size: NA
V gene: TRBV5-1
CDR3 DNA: TGCGCCAGCGAACGCGGGGGCCGGAAGTTCTTC
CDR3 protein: CASERGGRKFF

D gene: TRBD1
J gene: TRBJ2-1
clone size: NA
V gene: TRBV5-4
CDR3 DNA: TGTGCCAGCAGCCTAGGACAGGGGGCGGCGGTAAACAATGAGCAGTTCTTC
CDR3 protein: CASSLGQGAAVNNEQFF

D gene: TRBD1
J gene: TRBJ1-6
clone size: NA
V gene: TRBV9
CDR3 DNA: TGTGCCAGCAGCATCCGGGACAGTAATTCACCCCTCCACTTT
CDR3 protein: CASSIRDSNSPLHF

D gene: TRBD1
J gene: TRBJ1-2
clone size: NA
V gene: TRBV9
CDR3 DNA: TGTGCCAGCAGCGCAGACAGGGCGCTTGGAGGCTACACCTTC
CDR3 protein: CASSADRALGGYTF

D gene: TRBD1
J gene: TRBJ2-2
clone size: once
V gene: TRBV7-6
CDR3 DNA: TGTGCCAGCAGCCCCCGGACAGGGAACACCGGGGAGCTGTTTTTT
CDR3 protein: CASSPRTGNTGELFF

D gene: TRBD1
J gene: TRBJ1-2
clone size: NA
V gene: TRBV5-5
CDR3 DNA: TGTGCCAGCAGCAACAGGGGAGGCTATGGCTACACCTTC
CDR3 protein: CASSNRGGYGYTF

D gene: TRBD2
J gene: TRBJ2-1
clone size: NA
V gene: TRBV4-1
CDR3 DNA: TGCGCCAGCAGCCCTCATGGGGGACTAGACAATGAGCAGTTCTTC
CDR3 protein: CASSPHGGLDNEQFF

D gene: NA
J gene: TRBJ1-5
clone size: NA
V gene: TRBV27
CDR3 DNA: TGTGCCAGCAGTTTGAGAGGGTCCCGCGGGCGTTGGAGCAATCAGCCCCAGCATTTT
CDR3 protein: CASSLRGSRGRWSNQPQHF

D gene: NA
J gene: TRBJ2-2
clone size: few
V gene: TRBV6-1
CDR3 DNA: TGTGCCAGCAGTGTCCGGACAGCTGACACCGGGGAGCTGTTTTTT
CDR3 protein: CASSVRTADTGELFF

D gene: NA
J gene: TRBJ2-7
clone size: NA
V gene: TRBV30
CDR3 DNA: TGTGCCTGGAGTGTAAAGGCAATTCTGTACGAGCAGTACTTC
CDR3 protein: CAWSVKAILYEQYF

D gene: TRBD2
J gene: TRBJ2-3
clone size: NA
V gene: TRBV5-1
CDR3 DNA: TGCGCCAGCAGCACCATCGGGCTAGCGGGGGGCTGGGACACAGATACGCAGTATTTT
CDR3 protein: CASSTIGLAGGWDTDTQYF

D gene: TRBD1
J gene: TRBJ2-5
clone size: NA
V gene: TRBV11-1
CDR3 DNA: TGTGCCAGCAGGAGGGGACAGGGGCAGTGGGAGACCCAGTACTTC
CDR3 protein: CASRRGQGQWETQYF

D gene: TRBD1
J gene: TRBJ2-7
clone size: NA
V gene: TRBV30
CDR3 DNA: TGTGCCTGGAGTCGGGGACAGATATCTTCGCTCGAGCAGTACTTC
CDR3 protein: CAWSRGQISSLEQYF

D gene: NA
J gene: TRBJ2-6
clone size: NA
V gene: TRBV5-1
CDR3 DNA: TGCGCCAGCAGCTTTGGAGCAGCTGGGGCCAACGTCCTGACTTTC
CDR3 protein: CASSFGAAGANVLTF

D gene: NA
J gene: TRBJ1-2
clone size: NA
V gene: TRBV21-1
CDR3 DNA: TGTGCCAGCAGCAATTTAGGGGAGAATGGCTACACCTTC
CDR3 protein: CASSNLGENGYTF

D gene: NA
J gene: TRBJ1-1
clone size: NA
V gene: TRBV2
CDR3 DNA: TGTGCCAGCAGATCGACAGGACACCACACTGAAGCTTTCTTT
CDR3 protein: CASRSTGHHTEAFF

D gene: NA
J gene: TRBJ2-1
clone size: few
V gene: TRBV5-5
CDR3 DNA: TGTGCCAGCAGCCACCGGACTGGGCCACTGGGCTACAATGAGCAGTTCTTC
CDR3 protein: CASSHRTGPLGYNEQFF

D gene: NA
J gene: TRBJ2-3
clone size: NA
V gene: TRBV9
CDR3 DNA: TGTGCCAGCAGCGTAGCCCCCCGGGAGACAGATACGCAGTATTTT
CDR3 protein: CASSVAPRETDTQYF

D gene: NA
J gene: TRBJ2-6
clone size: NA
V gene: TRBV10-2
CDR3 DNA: TGCGCCAGCGGGCCAGGGAATCCTATCTCTGGGGCCAACGTCCTGACTTTC
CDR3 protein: CASGPGNPISGANVLTF

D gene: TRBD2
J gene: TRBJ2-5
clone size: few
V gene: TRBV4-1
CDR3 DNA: TGCGCCAGCAGCCATATCGGGGGGGGCCGGGAGACCCAGTACTTC
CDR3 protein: CASSHIGGGRETQYF

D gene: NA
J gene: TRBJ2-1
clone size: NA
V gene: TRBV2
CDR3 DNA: TGTGCCAGCAGCAGGGGGGCCACTGACCTGGGCAATGAGCAGTTCTTC
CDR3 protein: CASSRGATDLGNEQFF

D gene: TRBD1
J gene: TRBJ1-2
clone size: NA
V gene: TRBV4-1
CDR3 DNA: TGCGCCAGCAGCCAAGGCCCGGGACAGGGGAACTATGGCTACACCTTC
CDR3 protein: CASSQGPGQGNYGYTF

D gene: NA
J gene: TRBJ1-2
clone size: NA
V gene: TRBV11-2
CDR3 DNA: TGTGCCAGCAGCCGATTCCCGGGGCTATATGGCTACACCTTC
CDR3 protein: CASSRFPGLYGYTF

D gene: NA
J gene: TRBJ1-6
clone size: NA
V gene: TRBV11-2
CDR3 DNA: TGTGCCAGCAGCTTAGGGACGCCGGCCCCTTCACCCCTCCACTTT
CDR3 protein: CASSLGTPAPSPLHF

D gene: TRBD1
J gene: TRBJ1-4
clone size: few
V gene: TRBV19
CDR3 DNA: TGTGCCAGCAAACCGGGACAGACGAAAGAAAAACTGTTTTTT
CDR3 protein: CASKPGQTKEKLFF

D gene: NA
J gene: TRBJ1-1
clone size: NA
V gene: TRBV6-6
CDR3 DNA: TGTGCCAGCAGTTACAGCCAGGGGTACACTGAAGCTTTCTTT
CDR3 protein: CASSYSQGYTEAFF

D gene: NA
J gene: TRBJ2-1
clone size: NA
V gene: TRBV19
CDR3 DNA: TGTGCCACCAAGGACCTAAGCTCCTACAATGAGCAGTTCTTC
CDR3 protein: CATKDLSSYNEQFF

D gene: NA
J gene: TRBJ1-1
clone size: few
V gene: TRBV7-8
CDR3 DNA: TGTGCCAGCAGCATCAAAAGGAACACTGAAGCTTTCTTT
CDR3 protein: CASSIKRNTEAFF

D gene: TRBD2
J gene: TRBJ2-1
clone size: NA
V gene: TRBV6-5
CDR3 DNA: TGTGCCAGCAGTAGACTAGCGGGGAACAATGAGCAGTTCTTC
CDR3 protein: CASSRLAGNNEQFF

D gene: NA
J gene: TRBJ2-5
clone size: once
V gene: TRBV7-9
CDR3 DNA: TGTGCCAGCAGCTTAACCAGTCCGGGGGAGACCCAGTACTTC
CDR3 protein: CASSLTSPGETQYF

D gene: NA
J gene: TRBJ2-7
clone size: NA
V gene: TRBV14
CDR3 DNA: TGTGCCAGCAGCCAAGATAGGGCCAGGGGATACGAGCAGTACTTC
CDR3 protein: CASSQDRARGYEQYF

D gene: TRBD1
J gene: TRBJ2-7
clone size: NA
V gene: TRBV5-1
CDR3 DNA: TGCGCCAGCAGATGGACAGGGTTGGACGAGCAGTACTTC
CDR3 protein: CASRWTGLDEQYF

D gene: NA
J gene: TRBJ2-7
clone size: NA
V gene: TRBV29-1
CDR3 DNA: TGCAGCGTTGTTAGAGGGGCGGATCGCTACGAGCAGTACTTC
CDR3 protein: CSVVRGADRYEQYF

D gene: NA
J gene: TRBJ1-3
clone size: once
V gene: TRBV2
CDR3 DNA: TGTGCCAGCAGTTTAGCTGGAAACACCATATATTTT
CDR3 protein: CASSLAGNTIYF

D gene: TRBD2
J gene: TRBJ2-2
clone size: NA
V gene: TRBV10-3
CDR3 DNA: TGTGCCATCAAGACTAGCGGGGGGACAAACACCGGGGAGCTGTTTTTT
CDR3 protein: CAIKTSGGTNTGELFF

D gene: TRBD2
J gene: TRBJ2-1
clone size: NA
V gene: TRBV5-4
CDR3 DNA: TGTGCCAGCAGCTTGACTAGCGCATACAATGAGCAGTTCTTC
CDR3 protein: CASSLTSAYNEQFF